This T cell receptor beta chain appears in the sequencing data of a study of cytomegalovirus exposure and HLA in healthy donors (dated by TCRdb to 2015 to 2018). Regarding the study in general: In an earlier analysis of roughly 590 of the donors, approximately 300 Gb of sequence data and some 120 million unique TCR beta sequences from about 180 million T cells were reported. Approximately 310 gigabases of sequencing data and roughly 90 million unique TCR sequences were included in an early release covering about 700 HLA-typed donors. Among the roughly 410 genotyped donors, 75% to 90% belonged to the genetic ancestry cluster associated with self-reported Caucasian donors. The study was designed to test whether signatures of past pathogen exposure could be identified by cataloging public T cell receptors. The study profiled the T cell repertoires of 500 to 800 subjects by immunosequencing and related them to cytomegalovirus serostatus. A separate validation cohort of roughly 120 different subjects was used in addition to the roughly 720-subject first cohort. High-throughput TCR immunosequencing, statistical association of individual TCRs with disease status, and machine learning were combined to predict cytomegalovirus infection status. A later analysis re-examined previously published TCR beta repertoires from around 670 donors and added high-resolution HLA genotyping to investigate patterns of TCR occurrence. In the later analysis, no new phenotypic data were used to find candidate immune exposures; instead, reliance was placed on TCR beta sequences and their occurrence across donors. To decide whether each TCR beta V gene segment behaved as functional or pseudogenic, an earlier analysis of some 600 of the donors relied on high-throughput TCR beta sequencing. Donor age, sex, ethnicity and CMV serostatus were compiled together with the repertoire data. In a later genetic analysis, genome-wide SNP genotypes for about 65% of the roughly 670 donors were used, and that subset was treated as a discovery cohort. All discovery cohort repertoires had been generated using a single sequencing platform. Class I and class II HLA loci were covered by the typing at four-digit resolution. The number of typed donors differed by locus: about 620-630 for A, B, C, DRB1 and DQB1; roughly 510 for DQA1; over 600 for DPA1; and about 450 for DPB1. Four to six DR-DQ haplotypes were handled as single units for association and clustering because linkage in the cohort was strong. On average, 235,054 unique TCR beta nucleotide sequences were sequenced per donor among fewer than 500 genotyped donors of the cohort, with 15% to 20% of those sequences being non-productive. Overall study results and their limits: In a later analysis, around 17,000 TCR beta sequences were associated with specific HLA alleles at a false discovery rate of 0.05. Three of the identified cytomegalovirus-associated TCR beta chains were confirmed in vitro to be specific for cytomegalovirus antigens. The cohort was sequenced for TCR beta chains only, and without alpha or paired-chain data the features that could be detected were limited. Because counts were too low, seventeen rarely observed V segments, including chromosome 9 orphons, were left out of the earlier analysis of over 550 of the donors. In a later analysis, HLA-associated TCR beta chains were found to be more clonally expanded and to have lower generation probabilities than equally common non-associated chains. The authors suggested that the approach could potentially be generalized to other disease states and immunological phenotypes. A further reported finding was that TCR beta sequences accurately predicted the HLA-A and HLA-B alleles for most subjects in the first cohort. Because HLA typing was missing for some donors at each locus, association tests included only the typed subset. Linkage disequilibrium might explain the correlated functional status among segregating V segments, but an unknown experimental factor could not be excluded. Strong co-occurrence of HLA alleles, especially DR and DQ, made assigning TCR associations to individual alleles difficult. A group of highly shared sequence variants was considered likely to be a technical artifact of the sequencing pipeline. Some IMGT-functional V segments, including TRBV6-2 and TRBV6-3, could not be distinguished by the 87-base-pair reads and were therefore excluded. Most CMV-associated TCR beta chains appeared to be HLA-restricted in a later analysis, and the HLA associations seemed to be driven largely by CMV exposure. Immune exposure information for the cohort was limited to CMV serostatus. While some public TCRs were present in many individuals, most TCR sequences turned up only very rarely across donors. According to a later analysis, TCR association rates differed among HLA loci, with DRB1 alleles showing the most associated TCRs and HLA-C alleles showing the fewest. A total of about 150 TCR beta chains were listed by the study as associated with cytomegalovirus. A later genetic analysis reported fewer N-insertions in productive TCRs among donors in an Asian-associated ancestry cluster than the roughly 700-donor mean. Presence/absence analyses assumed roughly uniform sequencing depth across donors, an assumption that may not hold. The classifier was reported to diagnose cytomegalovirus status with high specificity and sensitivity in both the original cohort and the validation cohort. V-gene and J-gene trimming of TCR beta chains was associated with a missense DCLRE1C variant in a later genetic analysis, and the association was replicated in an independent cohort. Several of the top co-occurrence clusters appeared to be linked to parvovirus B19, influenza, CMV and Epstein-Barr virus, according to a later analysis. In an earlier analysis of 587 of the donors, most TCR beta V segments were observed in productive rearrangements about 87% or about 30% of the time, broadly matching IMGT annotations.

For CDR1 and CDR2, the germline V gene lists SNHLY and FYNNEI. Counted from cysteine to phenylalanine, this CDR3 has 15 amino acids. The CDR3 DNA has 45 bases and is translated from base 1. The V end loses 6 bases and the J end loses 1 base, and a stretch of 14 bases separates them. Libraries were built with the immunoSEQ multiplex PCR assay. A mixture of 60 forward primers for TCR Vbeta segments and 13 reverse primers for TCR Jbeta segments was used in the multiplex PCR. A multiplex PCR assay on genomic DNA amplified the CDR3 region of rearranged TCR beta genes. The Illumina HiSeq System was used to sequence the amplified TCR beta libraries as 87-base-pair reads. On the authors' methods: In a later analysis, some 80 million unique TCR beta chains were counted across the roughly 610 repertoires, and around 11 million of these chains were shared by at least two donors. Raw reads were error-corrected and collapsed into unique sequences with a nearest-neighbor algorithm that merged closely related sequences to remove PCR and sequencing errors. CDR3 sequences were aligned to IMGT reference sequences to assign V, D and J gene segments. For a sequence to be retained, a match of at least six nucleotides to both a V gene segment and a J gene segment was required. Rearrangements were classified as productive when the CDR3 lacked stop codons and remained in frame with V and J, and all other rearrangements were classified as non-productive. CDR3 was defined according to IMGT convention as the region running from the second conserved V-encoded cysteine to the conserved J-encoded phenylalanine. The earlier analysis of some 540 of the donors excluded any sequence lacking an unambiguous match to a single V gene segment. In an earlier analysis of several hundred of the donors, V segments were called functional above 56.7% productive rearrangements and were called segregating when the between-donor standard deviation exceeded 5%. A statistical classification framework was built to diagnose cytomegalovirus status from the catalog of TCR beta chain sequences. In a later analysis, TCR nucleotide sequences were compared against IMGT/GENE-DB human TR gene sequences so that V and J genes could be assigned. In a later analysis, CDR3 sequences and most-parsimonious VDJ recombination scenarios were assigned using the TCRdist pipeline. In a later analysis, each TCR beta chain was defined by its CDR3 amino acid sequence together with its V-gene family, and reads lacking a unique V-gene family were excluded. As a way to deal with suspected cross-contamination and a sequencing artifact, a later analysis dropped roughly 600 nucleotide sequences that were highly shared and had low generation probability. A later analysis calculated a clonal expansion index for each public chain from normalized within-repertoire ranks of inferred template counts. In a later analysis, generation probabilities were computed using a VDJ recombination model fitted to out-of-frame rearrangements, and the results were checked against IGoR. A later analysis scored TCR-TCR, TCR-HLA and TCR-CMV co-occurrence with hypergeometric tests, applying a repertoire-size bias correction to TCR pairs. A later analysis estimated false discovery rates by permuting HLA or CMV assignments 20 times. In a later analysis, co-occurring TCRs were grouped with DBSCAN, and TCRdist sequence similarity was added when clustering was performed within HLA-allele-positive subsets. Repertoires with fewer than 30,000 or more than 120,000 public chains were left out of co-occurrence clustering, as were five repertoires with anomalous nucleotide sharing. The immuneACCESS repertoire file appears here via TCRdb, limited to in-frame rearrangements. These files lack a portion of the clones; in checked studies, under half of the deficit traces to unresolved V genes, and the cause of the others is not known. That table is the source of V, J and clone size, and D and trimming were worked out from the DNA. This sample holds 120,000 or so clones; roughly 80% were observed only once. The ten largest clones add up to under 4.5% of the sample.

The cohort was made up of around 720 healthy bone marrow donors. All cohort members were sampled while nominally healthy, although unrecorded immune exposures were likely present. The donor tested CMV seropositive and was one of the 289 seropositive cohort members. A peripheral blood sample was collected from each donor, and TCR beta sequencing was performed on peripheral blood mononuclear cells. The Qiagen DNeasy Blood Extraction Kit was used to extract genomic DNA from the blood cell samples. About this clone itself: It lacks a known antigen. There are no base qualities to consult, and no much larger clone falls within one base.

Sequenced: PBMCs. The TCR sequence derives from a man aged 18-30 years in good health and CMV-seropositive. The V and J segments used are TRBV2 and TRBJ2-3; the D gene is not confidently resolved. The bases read TGTGCCAGCAGAGAGACATTCGGCCGCACAGATACGCAGTATTTT. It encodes CASRETFGRTDTQYF.